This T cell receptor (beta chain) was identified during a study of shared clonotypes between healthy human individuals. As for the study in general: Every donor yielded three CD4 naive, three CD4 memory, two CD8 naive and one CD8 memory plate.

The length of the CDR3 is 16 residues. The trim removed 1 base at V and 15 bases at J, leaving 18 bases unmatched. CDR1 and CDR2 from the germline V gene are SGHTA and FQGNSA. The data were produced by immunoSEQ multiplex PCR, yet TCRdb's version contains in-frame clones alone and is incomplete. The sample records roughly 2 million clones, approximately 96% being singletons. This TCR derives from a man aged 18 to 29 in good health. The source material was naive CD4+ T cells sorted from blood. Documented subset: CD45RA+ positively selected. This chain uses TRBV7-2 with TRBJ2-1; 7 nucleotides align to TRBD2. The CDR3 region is CASSLGAGSVGGSWFF. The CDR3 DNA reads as TGTGCCAGCAGCTTAGGGGCAGGGAGTGTGGGAGGGTCGTGGTTCTTC.